The 8 T cell receptor beta chains below were found in one sample sequenced in a study of T cell changes during pregnancy in multiple sclerosis. TCRdb's table, derived via immunoSEQ multiplex PCR, lists solely in-frame clones and lacks some. The data hold over 80,000 clones, with over 75% observed a single time. Source: peripheral blood, taken in the second trimester of pregnancy. These receptors originate from a female donor in good health, enrolled as a control in a pregnancy study.

This chain joins TRBV19 and TRBJ2-1; D ambiguous. CDR1 and CDR2 (germline): LNHDA, SQIVND (reference sequence). The CDR3 consists of 14 residues. V was trimmed by 5 bases and J by 3 bases, leaving 11 bases between them. Here the CDR3 DNA reads TGTGCCAGTAGTCGGCGGTATTACTACAATGAGCAGTTCTTC. This codes for CASSRRYYYNEQFF.

V is TRBV19 and J is TRBJ2-7, with 9 bases fitting TRBD1. Germline V gives CDR1 LNHDA, CDR2 SQIVND (reference sequence). CDR3 length: 13 residues. The V segment lost 5 bases and the J segment 7 bases; nucleotides outside the gene matches: 6. The CDR3 protein is CASSYRGLYEQYF. The CDR3 DNA sequence: TGTGCCAGTAGTTACAGGGGGCTGTATGAGCAGTACTTC.

J is TRBJ1-3 and V is TRBV5-6; perhaps TRBD1 as D (5 bases). Between the trimmed V and J ends, which lost 1 base and 0 bases, there was a span of 14 bases. The germline gives CDR1 SGHDT, CDR2 YYEEEE. This CDR3 contains 17 residues. CDR3: CASSLWGVWGSGNTIYF. DNA for the CDR3: TGTGCCAGCAGCTTGTGGGGCGTCTGGGGCTCTGGAAACACCATATATTTT.

V usage is TRBV18 and J usage is TRBJ1-2; D possibly corresponds to TRBD1 (6 bases). The V gene lost 6 bases and the J gene lost 0 bases, with 8 bases spanning the gap. This CDR3 is built from 13 residues. CDR1 and CDR2 from the germline V gene are KGHSH and LQKENI. This CDR3 reads CASSTGSNYGYTF. In DNA form, the CDR3 reads TGTGCCAGCTCGACAGGTTCTAACTATGGCTACACCTTC.

The rearrangement links TRBV5-4 to TRBJ2-7; weak D call: TRBD2 (5 bases). Germline V gene data show CDR1 as SGHNT and CDR2 as YYREEE (reference sequence). This CDR3 has 12 residues. Trimming removed 5 bases at V and 6 bases at J, with 12 bases between. As DNA, the CDR3 is TGTGCCAGCAGGAGGGATTCGGGCGAGCAGTACTTC. As protein: CASRRDSGEQYF. The variable domain in full, with the rest retrieved from reference TRBV5-4 and TRBJ2-7, is ETGVTQSPTHLIKTRGQQVTLRCSSQSGHNTVSWYQQALGQGPQFIFQYYREEENGRGNFPPRFSGLQFPNYSSELNVNALELDDSALYLCASRRDSGEQYFGPGTRLTVT.

DNA for the CDR3: TGTGCCAGCAGCAACCGGGACAGGGGGCTAAGTAATGAAAAACTGTTTTTT. It is translated as CASSNRDRGLSNEKLFF. The chain joins TRBV7-9 to TRBJ1-4; 12 bases are shared with TRBD1. Germline CDR1 reads SEHNR; CDR2 reads FQNEAQ (reference sequence). The junction had 8 bases not matched to a gene; V was cut back by 5 bases and J by 4 bases. The CDR3 is 17 residues long.

V and J are TRBV7-8 and TRBJ2-1, with D possibly being TRBD2 (7 bases). The germline V and J ends were trimmed by 1 base and 5 bases, with 15 bases remaining between them. The CDR3 is 16 residues long. The germline gives CDR1 SGHVS, CDR2 FQNEAQ. The CDR3 sequence: CASSLGIGGGHNEQFF. The CDR3, as DNA: TGTGCCAGCAGCTTAGGTATTGGCGGGGGCCACAATGAGCAGTTCTTC.

The chain combines TRBV19 with TRBJ1-5; TRBD1 might be the D (6 bases). Per the germline V gene, CDR1 is LNHDA and CDR2 is SQIVND (reference sequence). The V gene lost 7 bases and the J gene lost 3 bases, with 13 bases spanning the gap. CDR3 size: 14 residues. Here the CDR3 reads CASTRWTANQPQHF. CDR3 nucleotide sequence: TGTGCCAGTACTCGCTGGACAGCCAATCAGCCCCAGCATTTT.